What follows are 18 T cell receptor beta chains derived from one specimen sequenced in a study of memory B cells and T cells in multiple sclerosis. The table came from immunoSEQ multiplex PCR; TCRdb's copy has only in-frame clones and leaves some out. The data contain around 620 clones, 60% to 80% of them singletons. Sequencing was done on a sample of brain tissue. These receptors were taken from a human donor with multiple sclerosis.

The chain links TRBV6-5 to TRBJ2-1; the D gene is possibly TRBD2 (5 bases). CDR1 is MNHEY and CDR2 is SVGAGI in the germline V gene. The V end was cut by 7 bases, the J end by 12 bases, with 13 bases between. The CDR3 spans 11 residues. The CDR3 DNA follows: TGTGCCAGCAATACGGGCGAGGGGCAGTTCTTC. Its protein product is CASNTGEGQFF.

The chain couples TRBV5-1 to TRBJ2-7, with D maybe TRBD2 (5 bases). Germline CDR1 is SGHRS and CDR2 is YFSETQ. The CDR3 spans 13 residues. V lost 3 bases to trimming and J lost 3 bases, with 10 bases between them. The CDR3 spells CASSWAEDYEQYF. In DNA form, the CDR3 reads TGCGCCAGCAGCTGGGCGGAGGACTACGAGCAGTACTTC.

The chain couples TRBV2 to TRBJ1-1, with D uncertain. This CDR3 comprises 12 residues. Germline assignment: CDR1 SNHLY and CDR2 FYNNEI. V was shortened by 6 bases and J by 1 base, with 6 bases between the two germline ends. The CDR3 DNA follows: TGTGCCAGCAGCCCAGGGAACACTGAAGCTTTCTTT. Amino acids: CASSPGNTEAFF.

The J gene is TRBJ2-3, the V gene TRBV30; a possible D gene is TRBD2 (6 bases). The ends were cut back, 2 bases at V and 1 base at J, with 13 bases in the middle. CDR3 length: 15 amino acids. Per germline, CDR1 GTSNPN and CDR2 SVGIG (reference sequence). The CDR3 sequence is CAWSLAEPRTDTQYF. CDR3 DNA sequence: TGTGCCTGGAGTTTAGCGGAGCCTCGCACAGATACGCAGTATTTT.

The V call is TRBV5-1, the J call TRBJ2-2, with a weak D call TRBD2 (7 bases). The germline gives CDR1 SGHRS, CDR2 YFSETQ. The CDR3 loop spans 17 amino acids. Deletions cut 2 bases from V and 1 base from J, with 15 bases between. The CDR3 DNA follows: TGCGCCAGCAGCTTAAATCCGGGGGGCAGGAACACCGGGGAGCTGTTTTTT. Protein sequence: CASSLNPGGRNTGELFF.

The V call is TRBV4-2, the J call TRBJ2-7; D might be TRBD2 (5 bases). The germline V gene has CDR1 LGHNA and CDR2 YNFKEQ. The CDR3 has 16 amino acids. V was cut by 1 base and J by 4 bases, with 17 bases left in between. In nucleotides, the CDR3 is TGTGCCAGCAGCCAAGGAGCCCCGGGATCTGGATACGAGCAGTACTTC. Translation: CASSQGAPGSGYEQYF.

This clone was counted a single time. This chain links TRBV19 with TRBJ1-1, with a tentative D call TRBD1 (6 bases). V was shortened by 10 bases and J by 4 bases, with 13 bases between the two germline ends. This CDR3 contains 12 residues. Germline V lookup: CDR1 LNHDA, CDR2 SQIVND (reference sequence). CDR3 residues: CATLQGPTEAFF. For the CDR3, the DNA is TGTGCCACACTTCAGGGGCCCACTGAAGCTTTCTTT.

The rearrangement joins TRBV7-9 to TRBJ2-3; D gene unclear. The V end lost 5 bases, the J end lost 6 bases, and 6 bases lay between the germline ends. The germline CDR1 and CDR2 sequences are SEHNR and FQNEAQ (reference sequence). The CDR3 contains 11 residues. The CDR3 here is CASSRDDTQYF. The CDR3 nucleotides are TGTGCCAGCAGCCGAGATGATACGCAGTATTTT.

This rearrangement joins TRBV18 to TRBJ1-1, with 8 bases aligning to TRBD1. V dropped 3 bases and J dropped 2; count of bases not matched to a gene: 14. Germline V gives CDR1 KGHSH, CDR2 LQKENI. CDR3 length equals 18 residues. The CDR3 nucleotides read TGTGCCAGCTCACCCCGCGCGTCAGGGGGCCCGGACAACACTGAAGCTTTCTTT. It encodes CASSPRASGGPDNTEAFF.

This chain uses TRBV6-4 with TRBJ2-3; TRBD2 aligns across 7 bases. This CDR3 spans 15 amino acids. Germline CDR1 and CDR2: MRHNA and SNTAGT. J gave up 2 bases and V 3 bases, and 5 bases lay outside the gene matches. CDR3 in amino acids: CASSEASGFTDTQYF. CDR3 in DNA: TGTGCCAGCAGTGAGGCTAGCGGATTCACAGATACGCAGTATTTT.

J is TRBJ1-4 and V is TRBV28; TRBD1 aligns across 10 bases. Germline assignment: CDR1 MDHEN and CDR2 SYDVKM. This CDR3 has 16 residues. The V gene end was trimmed by 5 bases and the J gene end by 2 bases; junction bases not matched to a gene: 5. The CDR3, as DNA: TGTGCCAGCAGTAGGCCGGACAGGGGGACTAATGAAAAACTGTTTTTT. The encoded protein is CASSRPDRGTNEKLFF. The full variable domain, in which reference TRBV28 and TRBJ1-4 provide the parts outside the CDR3, is DVKVTQSSRYLVKRTGEKVFLECVQDMDHENMFWYRQDPGLGLRLIYFSYDVKMKEKGDIPEGYSVSREKKERFSLILESASTNQTSMYLCASSRPDRGTNEKLFFGSGTQLSVL.

V is TRBV9 and J is TRBJ2-1, with D possibly being TRBD2 (5 bases). V was trimmed by 0 bases and J by 10 bases, leaving 5 bases between them. This CDR3 is 11 amino acids long. CDR1 SGDLS and CDR2 YYNGEE come from the germline V gene. The CDR3 is CASSVGREQFF. For the CDR3, the DNA is TGTGCCAGCAGCGTAGGGAGGGAGCAGTTCTTC.

J is TRBJ2-3 and V is TRBV2; 11 nucleotides align to TRBD2. The CDR3 totals 17 residues. CDR1 is SNHLY and CDR2 is FYNNEI in the germline V gene. The ends lost 2 bases at V and 2 bases at J; junction bases unmatched: 6. The CDR3 bases are TGTGCCAGCAGTGAATTGGCTAGCGGGGGGATCACAGATACGCAGTATTTT. Amino acids: CASSELASGGITDTQYF.

The chain combines TRBV27 with TRBJ2-2; D might be TRBD2 (5 bases). Looked up from germline, CDR1 is MNHEY and CDR2 is SMNVEV (reference sequence). This CDR3 contains 14 residues. V was cut by 2 bases and J by 3 bases, with 7 bases left in between. The CDR3 loop is CASSLTSYTGELFF. The CDR3 DNA reads TGTGCCAGCAGTTTAACTAGTTACACCGGGGAGCTGTTTTTT.

V and J are TRBV4-1 and TRBJ2-7; possibly TRBD1 for D (5 bases). Trimming shortened V by 0 bases and J by 2 bases, and 8 bases separated the two germline ends. Germline V gene sequence: CDR1 MGHRA, CDR2 YSYEKL. This CDR3 has 14 residues. CDR3 region: CASSQEDTTYEQYF. The CDR3 DNA reads as TGCGCCAGCAGCCAAGAGGACACCACCTACGAGCAGTACTTC.

This clone was counted only a few times. This rearrangement joins TRBV5-4 to TRBJ1-1; no clear D gene. Trimming removed 4 bases at V and 0 bases at J, with 13 bases between. Germline V lookup: CDR1 SGHNT, CDR2 YYREEE (reference sequence). CDR3 length: 15 amino acids. The CDR3 coding sequence is TGTGCCAGCAGCCCGGCGGGTAGGGTGAACACTGAAGCTTTCTTT. This gives the protein CASSPAGRVNTEAFF.

The rearrangement uses TRBV5-1 and TRBJ2-1; 15 nucleotides align to TRBD2. The CDR3 is made up of 17 amino acids. V trimming: 4 bases; J trimming: 7 bases; junction bases outside the gene matches: 9. From germline, CDR1 is SGHRS and CDR2 YFSETQ. CDR3 in amino acids: CASSGRTSGGAPNEQFF. The DNA for the CDR3 is TGCGCCAGCAGCGGGCGGACTAGCGGGGGGGCTCCAAATGAGCAGTTCTTC.

Regarding this clone: The germline gene is not matched at one end of the junction; a read error may be the cause. The chain employs TRBV11-2 and TRBJ1-2; TRBD1 matches 7 bases. CDR1 is SGHAT and CDR2 is FQNNGV in the germline V gene. The CDR3 runs to 11 residues. The CDR3 nucleotides are TGTGCCAGCAGCTTAGGACAGGGCCCCTTCTTC. Residues: CASSLGQGPFF.